The rows below give T cell receptor beta chains drawn from one sample of a study of T cell changes during pregnancy in multiple sclerosis. TCRdb keeps only in-frame clones here, not all; method: immunoSEQ multiplex PCR. Among about 60,000 clones listed, approximately 90% were seen once. Sample: CD4+ T cells from peripheral blood mononuclear cells, taken in the first trimester of pregnancy. The receptors were sampled from a female donor with multiple sclerosis, enrolled in a pregnancy study. Each CDR3 is given with its conserved first and last residue. Each record gives: D gene, clone size, V gene, J gene, CDR3 DNA, CDR3 protein. The D gene is left open where the match is weak. Rows may omit the clone size; those that give it use once, few, many or a size class.

D: .; size: .; V: TRBV7-2; J: TRBJ1-1; DNA: TGTGCCAGCAGCTTAAGGTTCAGGCCTTTGAACACTGAAGCTTTCTTT; CDR3: CASSLRFRPLNTEAFF
D: .; size: .; V: TRBV7-2; J: TRBJ1-5; DNA: TGTGCCAGCAGCTTTTTGGAGCAGCCCCAGCATTTT; CDR3: CASSFLEQPQHF
D: .; size: few; V: TRBV15; J: TRBJ1-1; DNA: TGTGCCACCAGCAGAGGGGACTTGAACACTGAAGCTTTCTTT; CDR3: CATSRGDLNTEAFF
D: TRBD1; size: few; V: TRBV4-1; J: TRBJ1-1; DNA: TGCGCCAGCACCAAGGGGGGGACAGGGGTTGAGACTGAAGCTTTCTTT; CDR3: CASTKGGTGVETEAFF
D: .; size: .; V: TRBV25-1; J: TRBJ2-5; DNA: TGTGCCAGCAGTGATTGGGGCAGGGGTGAGACCCAGTACTTC; CDR3: CASSDWGRGETQYF
D: TRBD1; size: .; V: TRBV6-5; J: TRBJ1-4; DNA: TGTGCCAGCAGCCGGGACAGAGCTCGAGAAAAACTGTTTTTT; CDR3: CASSRDRAREKLFF
D: .; size: .; V: TRBV5-1; J: TRBJ1-5; DNA: TGCGCCAGCAGCTTGGACCGCGCGGGTAATCAGCCCCAGCATTTT; CDR3: CASSLDRAGNQPQHF
D: TRBD1; size: .; V: TRBV5-6; J: TRBJ2-7; DNA: TGTGCCAGCAGCTTGTTGGGACAGGGGCCCTACGAGCAGTACTTC; CDR3: CASSLLGQGPYEQYF
D: TRBD1; size: .; V: TRBV30; J: TRBJ1-6; DNA: TGTGCCTGGATAGTGGGGGGGGGACAGGGAAATTCACCCCTCCACTTT; CDR3: CAWIVGGGQGNSPLHF
D: .; size: .; V: TRBV9; J: TRBJ1-3; DNA: TGTGCCAGCAGCGTCCGTCAGGGAAACACCATATATTTT; CDR3: CASSVRQGNTIYF
D: .; size: .; V: TRBV7-3; J: TRBJ1-2; DNA: TGTGCCACCCGCGGGGGAGGGGATGGCTACACCTTC; CDR3: CATRGGGDGYTF
D: .; size: .; V: TRBV6-4; J: TRBJ2-3; DNA: TGTGCCAGCAGTGAAGGTGGAGGCACAGATACGCAGTATTTT; CDR3: CASSEGGGTDTQYF
D: TRBD1; size: once; V: TRBV4-3; J: TRBJ2-7; DNA: TGCGCCAGCAGCCTCACGCTCGGGGACAGTTCCTACGAGCAGTACTTC; CDR3: CASSLTLGDSSYEQYF
D: .; size: once; V: TRBV4-3; J: TRBJ1-5; DNA: TGCGCCAGCAGCCAAGATCCAGGGCCGATTAGCAATCAGCCCCAGCATTTT; CDR3: CASSQDPGPISNQPQHF
D: .; size: .; V: TRBV7-9; J: TRBJ1-2; DNA: TGTGCCAGCAGCTTAGGGACCGGATCAGGGAATTATGGCTACACCTTC; CDR3: CASSLGTGSGNYGYTF
D: TRBD2; size: .; V: TRBV6-5; J: TRBJ2-1; DNA: TGTGCCAGCAGCCCCCTAAGCGGGGGCCTTAATGAGCAGTTCTTC; CDR3: CASSPLSGGLNEQFF
D: TRBD2; size: .; V: TRBV19; J: TRBJ2-7; DNA: TGTGCCAGTAGTATTGGGCTAGCGGGAACCTACGAGCAGTACTTC; CDR3: CASSIGLAGTYEQYF
D: TRBD1; size: .; V: TRBV4-1; J: TRBJ1-3; DNA: TGCGCCAGCAGCCAACCCGGACAGGGGGTAAACACCATATATTTT; CDR3: CASSQPGQGVNTIYF
D: .; size: .; V: TRBV4-3; J: TRBJ1-1; DNA: TGCGCCAGCAGCCAAGACTACACTGAAGCTTTCTTT; CDR3: CASSQDYTEAFF
D: .; size: .; V: TRBV6-6; J: TRBJ1-2; DNA: TGTGCCAGCAGTAACACGGGGGATGGCTACACCTTC; CDR3: CASSNTGDGYTF
D: .; size: .; V: TRBV6-5; J: TRBJ2-7; DNA: TGTGCCAGCCGCCCCGGGACTTCAAACTACGAGCAGTACTTC; CDR3: CASRPGTSNYEQYF
D: TRBD1; size: .; V: TRBV5-5; J: TRBJ1-5; DNA: TGTGCCAGCAGTGTGAAGGGGGCTGGTCAGCCCCAGCATTTT; CDR3: CASSVKGAGQPQHF
D: TRBD1; size: .; V: TRBV27; J: TRBJ1-4; DNA: TGTGCCAGCAGCAGGGGGCTAGAGGAAAAACTGTTTTTT; CDR3: CASSRGLEEKLFF
D: TRBD1; size: .; V: TRBV6-5; J: TRBJ2-1; DNA: TGTGCCAGCAGTTACGGGGCCACAACAGGGGGTGAGCAGTTCTTC; CDR3: CASSYGATTGGEQFF
D: TRBD1; size: few; V: TRBV9; J: TRBJ1-5; DNA: TGTGCCAGCAGCGTCGGACAGGGGGGGCGCAATCAGCCCCAGCATTTT; CDR3: CASSVGQGGRNQPQHF
D: TRBD2; size: .; V: TRBV7-3; J: TRBJ2-1; DNA: TGTGCCAGCAGCTTAATTGCGCGGGGGGCCGAGCAGTTCTTC; CDR3: CASSLIARGAEQFF
D: .; size: .; V: TRBV9; J: TRBJ2-1; DNA: TGTGCCAGCAGCCCAATTACGGGACACATCCCCTCCTACAATGAGCAGTTCTTC; CDR3: CASSPITGHIPSYNEQFF
D: TRBD2; size: .; V: TRBV7-2; J: TRBJ2-3; DNA: TGTGCCAGCAGCCCGGGGGGAGGGACAGATACGCAGTATTTT; CDR3: CASSPGGGTDTQYF
D: TRBD2; size: .; V: TRBV27; J: TRBJ2-3; DNA: TGTGCCAGCAGTTTATTCGGGGGGGGCACAGATACGCAGTATTTT; CDR3: CASSLFGGGTDTQYF
D: TRBD1; size: .; V: TRBV11-2; J: TRBJ1-4; DNA: TGTGCCAGCAGCTCACTAACAGGGGGCCGAGGAAGACTGTTTTTT; CDR3: CASSSLTGGRGRLFF
D: TRBD2; size: .; V: TRBV9; J: TRBJ2-1; DNA: TGTGCCAGCAGCCCCCGGACTAGCGGGTACAATGAGCAGTTCTTC; CDR3: CASSPRTSGYNEQFF
D: .; size: .; V: TRBV7-6; J: TRBJ2-5; DNA: TGTGCCAGCAGCTTCGGTCCTGCGTCTGAGACCCAGTACTTC; CDR3: CASSFGPASETQYF
D: TRBD2; size: .; V: TRBV9; J: TRBJ2-1; DNA: TGTGCCAGCAGCTCCAGCACTAGCGGGGGATCCTACAATGAGCAGTTCTTC; CDR3: CASSSSTSGGSYNEQFF
D: .; size: .; V: TRBV7-2; J: TRBJ1-1; DNA: TGTGCCAGCAGCTTTAGCGGGGTCCCTGAAGCTTTCTTT; CDR3: CASSFSGVPEAFF
D: .; size: .; V: TRBV9; J: TRBJ2-2; DNA: TGTGCCAGCAGCGTGACAGGTTCCACCGGGGAGCTGTTTTTT; CDR3: CASSVTGSTGELFF
D: .; size: .; V: TRBV21-1; J: TRBJ1-2; DNA: TGTGCCAGCAGCAAAGATACGGGACAGTTCTATGGCTACACCTTC; CDR3: CASSKDTGQFYGYTF
D: TRBD2; size: .; V: TRBV5-1; J: TRBJ2-7; DNA: TGCGCCAGCAGCCCGGCCGGGGGGAAGGTCGAGCAGTACTTC; CDR3: CASSPAGGKVEQYF
D: .; size: .; V: TRBV7-2; J: TRBJ1-4; DNA: TGTGCCAGCAGCACCCGTCCGGGTACTATTGAAAAACTGTTTTTT; CDR3: CASSTRPGTIEKLFF
D: TRBD1; size: .; V: TRBV5-6; J: TRBJ1-2; DNA: TGTGCCAGCAGGATACAGGGGGAGTTTGGCTACACCTTC; CDR3: CASRIQGEFGYTF
D: .; size: .; V: TRBV25-1; J: TRBJ2-2; DNA: TGTGCCAGCAGTGAAAGTAGGCTGTTTTTT; CDR3: CASSESRLFF
D: .; size: .; V: TRBV30; J: TRBJ1-1; DNA: TGTGCCTGGAGTGTACGTGGCAGGGTAAACACTGAAGCTTTCTTT; CDR3: CAWSVRGRVNTEAFF
D: .; size: .; V: TRBV6-5; J: TRBJ2-7; DNA: TGTGCCAGCAGTTTCGGGGGGATGGGGGCTTACGAGCAGTACTTC; CDR3: CASSFGGMGAYEQYF
D: TRBD1; size: few; V: TRBV5-4; J: TRBJ2-2; DNA: TGTGCCAGCAGCCTAGACAGGGTCAACACCGGGGAGCTGTTTTTT; CDR3: CASSLDRVNTGELFF
D: .; size: .; V: TRBV29-1; J: TRBJ2-4; DNA: TGCAGTGCAGGGTTGGCGAACATTCAGTACTTC; CDR3: CSAGLANIQYF
D: .; size: .; V: TRBV5-8; J: TRBJ1-1; DNA: TGTGCCAGCAGCCGATCAGGGGAAAAGGGTGAAGCTTTCTTT; CDR3: CASSRSGEKGEAFF
D: .; size: once; V: TRBV6-1; J: TRBJ1-2; DNA: TGTGCCAGCAGTGCGGTGGACAGTTTCTACACCTTC; CDR3: CASSAVDSFYTF
D: TRBD1; size: once; V: TRBV7-2; J: TRBJ1-1; DNA: TGTGCCAGCAGCTTAGGGGACAGGGTGCACACTGAAGCTTTCTTT; CDR3: CASSLGDRVHTEAFF
D: .; size: .; V: TRBV14; J: TRBJ1-6; DNA: TGTGCCAGCAGACCCACAGGGTCTAATTCACCCCTCCACTTT; CDR3: CASRPTGSNSPLHF